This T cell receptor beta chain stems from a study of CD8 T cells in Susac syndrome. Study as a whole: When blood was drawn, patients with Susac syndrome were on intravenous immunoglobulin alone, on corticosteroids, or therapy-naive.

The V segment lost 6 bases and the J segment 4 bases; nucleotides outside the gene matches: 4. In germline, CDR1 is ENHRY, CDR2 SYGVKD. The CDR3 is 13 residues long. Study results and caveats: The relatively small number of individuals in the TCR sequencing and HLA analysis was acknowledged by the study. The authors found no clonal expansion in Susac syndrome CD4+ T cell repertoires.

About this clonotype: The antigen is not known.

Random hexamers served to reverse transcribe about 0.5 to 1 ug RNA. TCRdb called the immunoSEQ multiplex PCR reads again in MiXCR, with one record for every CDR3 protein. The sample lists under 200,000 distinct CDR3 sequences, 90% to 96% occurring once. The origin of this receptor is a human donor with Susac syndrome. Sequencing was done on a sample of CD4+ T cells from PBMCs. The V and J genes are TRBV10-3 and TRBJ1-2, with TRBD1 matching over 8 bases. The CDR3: CAIRADRAYGYTF. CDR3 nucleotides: TGTGCCATCAGGGCGGACAGGGCCTATGGCTACACCTTC.